Below are 28 T cell receptor beta chains sequenced from a single sample in a study of T cells in Graves' hyperthyroidism and ophthalmopathy. What was amplified from RNA transcripts were TCR beta CDR3 regions. During a first-round RT-PCR of the TCR CDR3, the HTBI primer set was used. TCRdb ran MiXCR on the multiplex PCR reads and lists one entry per CDR3 protein. This table has 500,000 to 750,000 distinct CDR3 sequences, approximately 14% appearing once. Input material: blood. These receptors came from a woman between 18 and 30 years old with Graves' ophthalmopathy.

There are many counts of this clonotype. The V call is TRBV3-1, the J call TRBJ2-1; tentatively, D is TRBD2 (6 bases). Germline CDR1 is LGHDT and CDR2 is YNNKEL (reference sequence). With 5 bases removed from V and 6 bases from J, the gap between germline ends came to 14 bases. This CDR3 has 14 residues. The CDR3 nucleotides are TGTGCCAGCAGCTCGACTAGGGCGTCCAATGAGCAGTTCTTC. Encoded protein: CASSSTRASNEQFF.

This clonotype was seen a handful of times. At one end, the junction sequence differs from germline, possibly due to a read error. This chain connects TRBV24-1 to TRBJ1-2, with D hard to call. The CDR3 is made up of 16 amino acids. Germline V lookup: CDR1 KGHDR, CDR2 SFDVKD. The CDR3 loop is CAASDPGSGNIHGYTF. CDR3 coding DNA: TGTGCCGCCAGTGATCCTGGGTCCGGGAACATTCATGGCTACACCTTC.

This clonotype occurred many times. The chain has TRBV15 and TRBJ2-1; the match to TRBD2 covers 8 bases. J was trimmed by 1 base and V by 11 bases; bases with no gene match: 7. There are 14 residues in the CDR3. CDR1 is LNHNV and CDR2 is YYDKDF in the germline V gene (reference sequence). As DNA, the CDR3 is TGTGCCTCTACAGCGGGAGATTCCTACAATGAGCAGTTCTTC. Translating it yields CASTAGDSYNEQFF.

The rearrangement uses TRBV4-3 and TRBJ1-1; 8 bases are a match to TRBD1. V shed 4 bases and J 6 bases; nucleotides not matched to a gene: 7. The CDR3 runs 14 residues. The germline gives CDR1 LGHNA, CDR2 YSLEER. CDR3 sequence reads: CASSLGQGSAEAFF. CDR3 bases: TGCGCCAGCAGCCTCGGACAGGGTAGTGCTGAAGCTTTCTTT.

In this sample, this clonotype turned up many times. The chain couples TRBV7-8 to TRBJ1-1; the D gene is possibly TRBD1 (5 bases). The V gene lost 0 bases and the J gene lost 8 bases, with 22 bases spanning the gap. CDR3 length: 17 amino acids. Germline loops: CDR1 SGHVS, CDR2 FQNEAQ. In DNA form, the CDR3 reads TGTGCCAGCAGCTTAGCCCCTTCGGCAGGGAGGTCTAAAGAAGCTTTCTTT. This gives the protein CASSLAPSAGRSKEAFF. The whole variable domain, filled in from reference TRBV7-8 and TRBJ1-1, reads GAGVSQSPRYKVAKRGQDVALRCDPISGHVSLFWYQQALGQGPEFLTYFQNEAQLDKSGLPSDRFFAERPEGSVSTLKIQRTQQEDSAVYLCASSLAPSAGRSKEAFFGQGTRLTVV.

This clonotype was seen ten or more times. This sequence joins TRBV30 and TRBJ1-5; D gene unclear. Trimming removed 2 bases from V and 0 bases from J, with 14 bases in between. This CDR3 contains 16 residues. Looked up from germline, CDR1 is GTSNPN and CDR2 is SVGIG (reference sequence). CDR3 sequence (DNA): TGTGCCTGGAGTCGGGCCATAAGATATAGCAATCAGCCCCAGCATTTT. Translated, it gives CAWSRAIRYSNQPQHF.

This clonotype was seen only a few times. The genes are TRBV9 and TRBJ2-1, with 10 bases fitting TRBD2. Germline trimming cut 6 bases from V and 4 bases from J; bases unmatched to any gene: 10. The germline V gene has CDR1 SGDLS and CDR2 YYNGEE. The CDR3 is 16 amino acids. This CDR3 reads CASNWGLAGAYNEQFF. CDR3 DNA: TGTGCCAGCAACTGGGGTCTAGCGGGAGCTTACAATGAGCAGTTCTTC. The variable domain in full, with the rest retrieved from reference TRBV9 and TRBJ2-1, is DSGVTQTPKHLITATGQRVTLRCSPRSGDLSVYWYQQSLDQGLQFLIQYYNGEERAKGNILERFSAQQFPDLHSELNLSSLELGDSALYFCASNWGLAGAYNEQFFGPGTRLTVL.

This clonotype appeared many times. As DNA, the CDR3 is TGTGCCTGGGCTATTGGTAGCGGGGGAGAGACCCAGTACTTC. Translating it yields CAWAIGSGGETQYF. V usage is TRBV30 and J usage is TRBJ2-5; 9 bases align to TRBD2. V shed 5 bases and J 4 bases; nucleotides not matched to a gene: 8. The germline CDR1 and CDR2 sequences are GTSNPN and SVGIG (reference sequence). The CDR3 extends over 14 amino acids.

This chain connects TRBV20-1 to TRBJ2-7; the D gene could be TRBD1 or TRBD2 (5 bases each). This CDR3 has 14 residues. The V gene's germline CDR1 is DFQATT and CDR2 SNEGSKA (reference sequence). The germline V and J ends were trimmed by 4 bases and 0 bases, with 13 bases remaining between them. The CDR3 is CSAMGQTSSYEQYF. The CDR3 coding sequence is TGCAGTGCTATGGGGCAAACTAGCTCCTACGAGCAGTACTTC.

The sample holds many counts of this clonotype. This chain connects TRBV5-1 to TRBJ2-5; 7 nucleotides line up with TRBD2. CDR3 length: 17 residues. Germline trimming cut 0 bases from V and 3 bases from J; bases unmatched to any gene: 11. The V gene's germline CDR1 is SGHRS and CDR2 YFSETQ. CDR3 in DNA: TGCGCCAGCAGCTTGGCGGCGGGAGCGGGTAAGGAAGAGACCCAGTACTTC. It is translated as CASSLAAGAGKEETQYF.

There are many counts of this clonotype. The CDR3 sequence is CSVGKGQGTGETQYF. The DNA of the CDR3 is TGCAGCGTTGGGAAGGGACAGGGAACGGGAGAGACCCAGTACTTC. V and J are TRBV29-1 and TRBJ2-5; TRBD1 agrees at 9 bases. The CDR3 runs to 15 residues. With 4 bases clipped from V and 4 bases from J, the junction kept 10 bases outside the gene matches. Germline V gene data show CDR1 as SQVTM and CDR2 as ANQGSEA. Full variable domain (remainder filled in from reference TRBV29-1 and TRBJ2-5): SAVISQKPSRDICQRGTSLTIQCQVDSQVTMMFWYRQQPGQSLTLIATANQGSEATYESGFVIDKFPISRPNLTFSTLTVSNMSPEDSSIYLCSVGKGQGTGETQYFGPGTRLLVL.

This rearrangement joins TRBV5-1 to TRBJ1-1, with 11 bases lining up with TRBD1. From germline, CDR1 is SGHRS and CDR2 YFSETQ. The V gene end was trimmed by 5 bases and the J gene end by 5 bases; junction bases not matched to a gene: 14. This CDR3 spans 17 amino acids. The CDR3 is CASRQSGQGGSRTEAFF. CDR3 nucleotides: TGCGCCAGCAGGCAATCGGGACAGGGGGGAAGTCGGACTGAAGCTTTCTTT.

The V gene is TRBV9, the J gene TRBJ2-3; 12 bases map to TRBD2. The length of the CDR3 is 17 residues. V gave up 0 bases and J gave up 5 bases; unmatched junction bases: 7. Germline CDR1 SGDLS, CDR2 YYNGEE. Here the CDR3 reads CASSVESSGRAVDTQYF. CDR3 DNA: TGTGCCAGCAGCGTAGAGTCTAGCGGGAGGGCCGTAGATACGCAGTATTTT.

The chain links TRBV5-4 to TRBJ2-2, with D uncertain. Trimming cost V 2 bases and J 4 bases, with 9 bases left between them. The CDR3 length is 14 residues. The germline V gene has CDR1 SGHNT and CDR2 YYREEE (reference sequence). The CDR3, as DNA: TGTGCCAGCAGCTTTGTTTCGGGCACCGGGGAGCTGTTTTTT. Its translation: CASSFVSGTGELFF. The complete variable domain, with remaining parts taken from reference TRBV5-4 and TRBJ2-2, reads ETGVTQSPTHLIKTRGQQVTLRCSSQSGHNTVSWYQQALGQGPQFIFQYYREEENGRGNFPPRFSGLQFPNYSSELNVNALELDDSALYLCASSFVSGTGELFFGEGSRLTVL.

In the case of this clonotype: This sequence may be a read error, since a much larger clone differs from it by one base. This chain connects TRBV7-9 to TRBJ2-7; 8 bases are a match to TRBD2. The J call may be wrong; the DNA end is better matched by TRBJ2-1. The CDR3 has 15 amino acids. In germline, CDR1 is SEHNR, CDR2 FQNEAQ (reference sequence). This CDR3 reads CASSLSGLVHYEQFF. CDR3 nucleotide sequence: TGTGCCAGCAGCTTATCGGGACTAGTTCACTACGAGCAGTTCTTC.

This clonotype was detected ten times or more. The CDR3 protein is CASSEPGESYEQYF. As DNA, the CDR3 is TGTGCCAGCAGTGAACCGGGAGAGAGCTACGAGCAGTACTTC. This sequence joins TRBV2 and TRBJ2-7; maybe TRBD2 (6 bases). The germline CDR1 and CDR2 sequences are SNHLY and FYNNEI. The CDR3 runs to 14 residues. V was shortened by 2 bases and J by 3 bases, with 11 bases between the two germline ends.

This clonotype was recorded many times. This rearrangement joins TRBV5-5 to TRBJ2-7; D is perhaps TRBD2 (6 bases). The V and J ends lost 2 bases and 0 bases respectively, with 15 bases between them. CDR3 length equals 16 residues. Germline V CDR1 and CDR2: SGHKS, YYEKEE (reference sequence). The CDR3 nucleotides are TGTGCCAGCAGCTTAAGGGCGGGACTTAGCTCCTACGAGCAGTACTTC. Its protein product is CASSLRAGLSSYEQYF.

The chain employs TRBV19 and TRBJ1-5; no definite D call. The CDR3 is 14 residues long. The V gene's germline CDR1 is LNHDA and CDR2 SQIVND (reference sequence). Trimming shortened V by 3 bases and J by 3 bases, and 9 bases separated the two germline ends. The CDR3 spells CASSMRRVNQPQHF. The CDR3 DNA follows: TGTGCCAGTAGTATGCGGAGGGTCAATCAGCCCCAGCATTTT.

At least ten counts were recorded for this clonotype. V usage is TRBV2 and J usage is TRBJ2-6; the D gene could be TRBD1 or TRBD2 (5 bases each). V was cut by 4 bases and J by 0 bases, with 7 bases left in between. This CDR3 is built from 15 residues. Germline assignment: CDR1 SNHLY and CDR2 FYNNEI. The CDR3 DNA sequence: TGTGCCAGCAGTGCGGGACCCTCTGGGGCCAACGTCCTGACTTTC. Translated, it gives CASSAGPSGANVLTF. The entire variable domain, with the rest obtained from reference TRBV2 and TRBJ2-6, is as follows: EPEVTQTPSHQVTQMGQEVILRCVPISNHLYFYWYRQILGQKVEFLVSFYNNEISEKSEIFDDQFSVERPDGSNFTLKIRSTKLEDSAMYFCASSAGPSGANVLTFGAGSRLTVL.

The chain combines TRBV13 with TRBJ1-4; perhaps TRBD1 as D (6 bases). V was clipped by 3 bases and J by 17 bases, with 22 bases between them. This CDR3 has 14 amino acids. The germline V gene has CDR1 PRHDT and CDR2 FYEKMQ (reference sequence). DNA of the CDR3: TGTGCCAGCAGCTTCACGCGGGGGACACTACCCTCCTTTTTT. Its translation: CASSFTRGTLPSFF. The full variable domain, rest sourced from reference TRBV13 and TRBJ1-4, is AAGVIQSPRHLIKEKRETATLKCYPIPRHDTVYWYQQGPGQDPQFLISFYEKMQSDKGSIPDRFSAQQFSDYHSELNMSSLELGDSALYFCASSFTRGTLPSFFGSGTQLSVL.

This clonotype was counted many times. The rearrangement uses TRBV11-3 and TRBJ1-6; D is possibly TRBD1 (6 bases). CDR1 is SGHNT, CDR2 YENEEA, per germline. The CDR3 is 14 amino acids. V was clipped by 5 bases and J by 7 bases, with 12 bases between them. The CDR3 coding sequence is TGTGCCAGCAGCCGACAGGTGCTAAATTCACCCCTCCACTTT. It encodes CASSRQVLNSPLHF.

In this sample, this clonotype turned up many times. The V call is TRBV6-1, the J call TRBJ2-3; D remains ambiguous. This CDR3 region has 14 residues. The ends were cut back, 5 bases at V and 2 bases at J, with 11 bases in the middle. Germline V gene lookup returns CDR1 MNHNS and CDR2 SASEGT. CDR3 DNA: TGTGCCAGCAGTTACCGCAGATCCACAGATACGCAGTATTTT. Its translation is CASSYRRSTDTQYF.

In its sample, this clonotype was seen many times. In DNA, the CDR3 is TGTGCCAGCAGCCTGTCCAGCGGGAGCGAGCAGTACTTC. It is translated as CASSLSSGSEQYF. The gene calls are TRBV12-3 or TRBV12-4 and TRBJ2-7; TRBD2 matches 8 bases. The CDR3 totals 13 residues. The trim removed 6 bases at V and 6 bases at J, leaving 7 bases unmatched.

This clonotype was seen a few times. The chain carries TRBV5-6 and TRBJ1-4; maybe TRBD1 (5 bases). V lost 2 bases and J lost 7, with 12 bases in between. Per germline, CDR1 SGHDT and CDR2 YYEEEE. This CDR3 has 14 amino acids. The CDR3 here is CASSFGGNPEKLFF. The CDR3 nucleotides are TGTGCCAGCAGCTTTGGGGGGAACCCTGAAAAACTGTTTTTT.

Ten or more counts support this clonotype. The chain couples TRBV20-1 to TRBJ2-3, with D possibly TRBD2 on 5 matching bases. This CDR3 is 14 amino acids long. The germline V gene encodes CDR1 DFQATT and CDR2 SNEGSKA (reference sequence). The CDR3 DNA reads as TGCAGACCAGTGGCGGGCCGGGTCACAGATACGCAGTATTTT. It codes for CRPVAGRVTDTQYF.

For this clonotype: A much larger clone differs from this one at a single base, so this may be a read error. The chain combines TRBV3-1 with TRBJ1-2; tentative D call: TRBD1 (5 bases). This CDR3 is built from 15 residues. Germline CDR1 is LGHDT and CDR2 is YNNKEL (reference sequence). Trimming cost V 0 bases and J 3 bases, with 11 bases left between them. CDR3 nucleotide sequence: TGTGCCAGCAGCCAAGAGATCGGGGCTCACTATGGCTACACCTTC. Amino acids: CASSQEIGAHYGYTF.

This clonotype has at least ten counts. The J gene is TRBJ2-1, the V gene TRBV28, with D perhaps given as TRBD1 or TRBD2 (5 bases each). Germline loops: CDR1 MDHEN, CDR2 SYDVKM. This CDR3 has 16 amino acids. Trimming pared 6 bases from V and 1 base from J, leaving 16 bases between. For the CDR3, the DNA is TGTGCCAGCAGCATTACCGGGACGGCTTCCTACAATGAGCAGTTCTTC. This gives the protein CASSITGTASYNEQFF.

The chain uses TRBV12-3 or TRBV12-4 and TRBJ1-1; 9 nucleotides match TRBD1. The V gene end was trimmed by 4 bases and the J gene end by 4 bases; junction bases not matched to a gene: 10. The CDR3 is 16 amino acids. The CDR3 bases are TGTGCCAGCAGTTCAATACGGACAGGGGCGAGCACTGAAGCTTTCTTT. As protein: CASSSIRTGASTEAFF.